The entry below gives a single T cell receptor (beta chain) sequence along with its context. This sample is part of a study of T cells after somatic rescue of genetic block. Germline values: CDR1 SGHNT, CDR2 YYREEE (reference sequence). The CDR3 loop spans 19 amino acids. Trimming pared 4 bases from V and 0 bases from J, leaving 25 bases between. Measured with immunoSEQ multiplex PCR; TCRdb has only the in-frame clones, and not every one. The sample includes some 14,000 clones, roughly three quarters seen only once; the top ten take around a quarter. Sample: peripheral blood mononuclear cells (PBMCs). This clonotype was sampled from a young man. The genes are TRBV5-4 and TRBJ1-2, with D perhaps matching TRBD1 (6 bases). As DNA, the CDR3 is TGTGCCAGCAGCCCAATCCCTACAGGGTCCAGGTTGGCTAACTATGGCTACACCTTC. Protein: CASSPIPTGSRLANYGYTF.